This T cell receptor (beta chain) stems from a study of cytomegalovirus exposure and HLA in healthy donors. As for this clone: Its specificity is unknown.

PCR was performed using 60 Vbeta and 13 Jbeta primers. Profiling relied on immunoSEQ multiplex PCR, and the TCRdb table lists in-frame clones only, not all of them. The sample has 180,000 or so clones, about 77% seen once. The study, taken as a whole, reports: For presence/absence analyses, sequencing depth was assumed to be roughly uniform across donors. Per published accounts, TCR beta sequences correctly predicted the HLA-A and HLA-B alleles of most subjects.

Sequencing input: PBMCs. The receptor comes from a female donor in good health and CMV-seronegative.

The CDR3 here is CASSERGVQGANTQYF. The CDR3 DNA sequence: TGTGCCAGCAGTGAAAGGGGGGTACAGGGGGCAAATACGCAGTATTTT. The V call is TRBV2, the J call TRBJ2-3; the match to TRBD1 covers 9 bases. The length of the CDR3 is 16 residues. CDR1 is SNHLY and CDR2 is FYNNEI in the germline V gene. Trimming at V came to 2 bases and at J to 7 bases, leaving 10 bases not matched to a gene. Variable domain in full (rest from reference TRBV2 and TRBJ2-3): EPEVTQTPSHQVTQMGQEVILRCVPISNHLYFYWYRQILGQKVEFLVSFYNNEISEKSEIFDDQFSVERPDGSNFTLKIRSTKLEDSAMYFCASSERGVQGANTQYFGPGTRLTVL.